What follows describes a single TCR beta chain. The data derive from a study of shared clonotypes between healthy human individuals. The repertoire was sequenced with immunoSEQ multiplex PCR; TCRdb's copy has only in-frame clones and lacks some. In the table there are around 980,000 clones, around 82% of which are singletons. This clonotype was sampled from a man between 18 and 35 years old in good health. Some clones in this sample may be carry-over from other donors' samples. The sample taken for sequencing was memory CD4+ T cells from PBMCs. The subset here: CD45RA-negative fraction.

CDR3 amino acids: CASSSGTNTEAFF. The CDR3 bases are TGTGCCAGCAGCTCAGGGACGAACACTGAAGCTTTCTTT. The gene calls are TRBV7-3 and TRBJ1-1, with D maybe TRBD1 (5 bases). V was pared by 4 bases and J by 1 base, with 7 bases between. This CDR3 contains 13 residues. CDR1 is SGHTA and CDR2 is FQGTGA in the germline V gene.